This passage covers 28 T cell receptor beta chains from one sample sequenced in a study of cytomegalovirus exposure and HLA in healthy donors. The primer mix had 60 Vbeta and 13 Jbeta primers. Generated by immunoSEQ multiplex PCR, the TCRdb table keeps only in-frame clones and is missing some. The sample consists of around 150,000 clones, around four fifths of them appearing once. The sequencing input was PBMCs. These receptors all stem from a man aged 30-40 years in good health and CMV-seropositive.

The V gene is TRBV7-9, the J gene TRBJ2-1; 12 bases agree with TRBD2. Trimming at V came to 4 bases and at J to 14 bases, leaving 12 bases not matched to a gene. This CDR3 comprises 15 residues. CDR1 SEHNR and CDR2 FQNEAQ come from the germline V gene (reference sequence). As DNA, the CDR3 is TGTGCCAGCAGCTCACAGGGACTAGCGGGTATGAGGAAGTTCTTC. Protein: CASSSQGLAGMRKFF.

This clone is medium-sized within its sample. This rearrangement joins TRBV4-2 to TRBJ2-1, with D hard to call. The CDR3 length is 12 residues. CDR1 is LGHNA and CDR2 is YNFKEQ in the germline V gene. V dropped 4 bases and J dropped 6 bases, with 7 bases sitting between them. This CDR3 reads CASSPNGNEQFF. The CDR3 bases are TGTGCCAGCAGCCCAAACGGCAATGAGCAGTTCTTC.

The genes are TRBV27 and TRBJ2-1; a weak D match, TRBD1 (6 bases). The CDR3 totals 17 residues. CDR1 is MNHEY and CDR2 is SMNVEV in the germline V gene (reference sequence). Trimming stripped 2 bases from V and 8 bases from J, with 22 bases between. Written as DNA, the CDR3 is TGTGCCAGCAGTTTAGTCCCAGGGGTGAGTTCGATGGATGAGCAGTTCTTC. It specifies CASSLVPGVSSMDEQFF.

The gene calls are TRBV5-1 and TRBJ2-1; weak D call: TRBD2 (5 bases). This CDR3 spans 16 amino acids. Germline V gene lookup returns CDR1 SGHRS and CDR2 YFSETQ. Trimming shortened V by 5 bases and J by 3 bases, and 18 bases separated the two germline ends. CDR3 residues: CASSRDPFGVYNEQFF. In nucleotides, the CDR3 is TGCGCCAGCAGTCGCGATCCCTTCGGGGTCTACAATGAGCAGTTCTTC.

The CDR3 protein is CASSLLRAGYYGYTF. DNA of the CDR3: TGTGCCAGCAGTTTACTCCGGGCAGGGTACTATGGCTACACCTTC. This chain links TRBV28 with TRBJ1-2; D is perhaps TRBD1 (5 bases). The V end was cut by 2 bases, the J end by 3 bases, with 13 bases between. There are 15 residues in the CDR3. Germline-derived CDR1 and CDR2 are MDHEN and SYDVKM.

This sequence joins TRBV2 and TRBJ1-2, with D unclear. The germline V gene encodes CDR1 SNHLY and CDR2 FYNNEI. Trimming removed 11 bases from V and 8 bases from J, with 27 bases in between. The CDR3 has 15 amino acids. CDR3 loop: CAGQGGRTALRGYTF. The DNA of the CDR3 is TGTGCCGGCCAAGGAGGCAGGACCGCGCTAAGAGGCTACACCTTC.

In its sample, this clone was seen once. The CDR3 loop reads CASSSQGDYEQYF. CDR3 nucleotide sequence: TGTGCCAGCAGTTCACAGGGGGACTACGAGCAGTACTTC. The rearrangement joins TRBV6-6 to TRBJ2-7; 8 nucleotides agree with TRBD1. This CDR3 is built from 13 residues. CDR1 and CDR2 (germline): MNHNY, SVGAGI (reference sequence). V lost 4 bases to trimming and J lost 3 bases; unmatched junction nucleotides: 2.

The gene calls are TRBV5-1 and TRBJ2-7, with 8 bases lining up with TRBD1. Germline CDR1 is SGHRS and CDR2 is YFSETQ. The CDR3 spans 15 residues. V shed 0 bases and J 2 bases; nucleotides not matched to a gene: 4. The CDR3, as DNA: TGCGCCAGCAGCTTGGATCGGACAGGGACCTACGAGCAGTACTTC. Protein: CASSLDRTGTYEQYF. The whole variable domain, remainder taken from reference TRBV5-1 and TRBJ2-7, is KAGVTQTPRYLIKTRGQQVTLSCSPISGHRSVSWYQQTPGQGLQFLFEYFSETQRNKGNFPGRFSGRQFSNSRSEMNVSTLELGDSALYLCASSLDRTGTYEQYFGPGTRLTVT.

A single count supports this clone. CDR3 nucleotide sequence: TGTGCAAGTCGTTTTATGACTAGCGTGCTAAACGGCGAGCAGTACTTC. Translation: CASRFMTSVLNGEQYF. The chain joins TRBV12-2 to TRBJ2-5; TRBD2, as called in the table, went unchecked against the DNA. The DNA end is more similar to TRBJ2-7, so the J call may be wrong. TRBV12-2 constitutes a pseudogene. This CDR3 region has 16 residues.

V usage is TRBV28 and J usage is TRBJ1-4; no reliable D call. Per the germline V gene, CDR1 is MDHEN and CDR2 is SYDVKM. CDR3 length: 14 residues. V was clipped by 8 bases and J by 3 bases, with 13 bases between them. In DNA, the CDR3 is TGTGCCAGCGAAGACGCGGTGGCTAATGAAAAACTGTTTTTT. It codes for CASEDAVANEKLFF.

This chain links TRBV5-1 with TRBJ1-2, with 7 positions matching TRBD1. The ends lost 3 bases at V and 8 bases at J; junction bases unmatched: 4. Germline CDR1 is SGHRS and CDR2 is YFSETQ. The CDR3 has 12 residues. The CDR3 DNA sequence: TGCGCCAGCAGCTCCGGACAGGTCGGCTACACCTTC. It translates to CASSSGQVGYTF.

The CDR3 sequence is CASSLARNEQFF. DNA of the CDR3: TGTGCCAGCAGCTTAGCCCGCAATGAGCAGTTCTTC. This chain connects TRBV7-9 to TRBJ2-1, with D unresolved. V was cut by 0 bases and J by 6 bases, with 3 bases left in between. This CDR3 has 12 amino acids. Germline CDR1 SEHNR, CDR2 FQNEAQ (reference sequence).

This clone showed up just once. The rearrangement uses TRBV29-1 and TRBJ2-3, with TRBD1 identical over 9 bases. J lost 1 base, V lost 3 bases, and 8 bases had no gene match. The CDR3 is 16 amino acids. Germline CDR1 reads SQVTM; CDR2 reads ANQGSEA. The CDR3 loop reads CSVEGGQGGGTDTQYF. CDR3 nucleotide sequence: TGCAGCGTTGAGGGGGGACAGGGCGGGGGCACAGATACGCAGTATTTT.

The chain recombines TRBV6-1 with TRBJ1-6; D gene ambiguous. Germline assignment: CDR1 MNHNS and CDR2 SASEGT. Trimming pared 11 bases from V and 4 bases from J, leaving 18 bases between. The CDR3 consists of 15 residues. Here the CDR3 DNA reads TGTGCCGTCCGCAACCCCCGGGGATATAATTCACCCCTCCACTTT. It translates to CAVRNPRGYNSPLHF.

The chain has TRBV7-9 and TRBJ1-5; D is possibly TRBD1 (6 bases). This CDR3 spans 15 amino acids. Germline CDR1 is SEHNR and CDR2 is FQNEAQ (reference sequence). V was cut by 4 bases and J by 3 bases, with 13 bases left in between. CDR3 region: CASSSTGPNNQPQHF. In DNA, the CDR3 is TGTGCCAGCAGCTCCACAGGGCCGAACAATCAGCCCCAGCATTTT.

V usage is TRBV9 and J usage is TRBJ1-2; 7 bases map to TRBD1. CDR3 length equals 17 residues. Germline V gene sequence: CDR1 SGDLS, CDR2 YYNGEE. Trimming at V came to 0 bases and at J to 2 bases, leaving 10 bases not matched to a gene. CDR3 protein: CASSVEEGVQGNYGYTF. CDR3 DNA sequence: TGTGCCAGCAGCGTAGAAGAGGGGGTACAGGGGAACTATGGCTACACCTTC.

V is TRBV5-1 and J is TRBJ2-3, with D maybe TRBD2 (6 bases). In germline, CDR1 is SGHRS, CDR2 YFSETQ. The CDR3 totals 16 residues. Trimming shortened V by 4 bases and J by 2 bases, and 17 bases separated the two germline ends. This CDR3 reads CASSQGLAGNTDTQYF. The CDR3 region has the DNA TGCGCCAGCAGCCAGGGACTGGCGGGTAACACAGATACGCAGTATTTT.

This clone was seen only once. The chain is built from TRBV27 and TRBJ2-7; the D is unclear. The CDR3 spans 13 residues. V dropped 7 bases and J dropped 7 bases, with 17 bases sitting between them. Germline V gives CDR1 MNHEY, CDR2 SMNVEV (reference sequence). In DNA form, the CDR3 reads TGTGCCAGCACCCCGGCGGCTTCGGGTGAGCAGTACTTC. It encodes CASTPAASGEQYF.

In its sample, this clone was seen a few times. The genes are TRBV25-1 and TRBJ1-1; possibly TRBD1 for D (6 bases). Trimming pared 1 base from V and 5 bases from J, leaving 14 bases between. Germline CDR1 reads MGHDK; CDR2 reads SYGVNS. This CDR3 region has 15 residues. CDR3 sequence (DNA): TGTGCCAGCAGTGAATCCCGACAGGTTAGGACTGAAGCTTTCTTT. Protein: CASSESRQVRTEAFF.

In this sample, this clone turned up once. This rearrangement joins TRBV7-3 to TRBJ2-2; 10 bases are shared with TRBD1. The CDR3 sequence is 17 residues long. The junction had 14 bases not matched to a gene; V was cut back by 7 bases and J by 6 bases. Germline V gene sequence: CDR1 SGHTA, CDR2 FQGTGA. The CDR3 coding sequence is TGTGCCAGCACCCCTAACCCTGACAGGGGGCTCGCCGGGGAGCTGTTTTTT. Protein: CASTPNPDRGLAGELFF.

This clone has only a few counts. The chain is built from TRBV9 and TRBJ2-1, with a weak D call TRBD2 (5 bases). Trimming shortened V by 3 bases and J by 8 bases, and 15 bases separated the two germline ends. The CDR3 has 14 amino acids. The germline V gene has CDR1 SGDLS and CDR2 YYNGEE. The CDR3 loop is CASSAMERGDEQFF. CDR3 DNA: TGTGCCAGCAGCGCCATGGAACGGGGTGATGAGCAGTTCTTC.

This clone was seen only once. J is TRBJ1-2 and V is TRBV5-8; perhaps TRBD1 as D (5 bases). This CDR3 contains 12 residues. The germline V gene encodes CDR1 SGHTS and CDR2 YDEGEE. The V end was cut by 4 bases, the J end by 5 bases, with 9 bases between. The CDR3 DNA is TGTGCCAGCAGCCGTGACAGTTATGGCTACACCTTC. It encodes CASSRDSYGYTF.

This chain joins TRBV28 and TRBJ1-2, with D uncertain. CDR1 is MDHEN, CDR2 SYDVKM, per germline. V lost 6 bases to trimming and J lost 1 base, with 15 bases between them. CDR3 length equals 15 residues. CDR3 sequence: CASRSGYGDNYGYTF. CDR3 sequence (DNA): TGTGCCAGCAGATCAGGATACGGGGATAACTATGGCTACACCTTC.

This sequence joins TRBV5-4 and TRBJ1-1; tentatively, D is TRBD1 (6 bases). The CDR3 runs to 14 residues. Per germline, CDR1 SGHNT and CDR2 YYREEE (reference sequence). The V end was cut by 5 bases, the J end by 4 bases, with 15 bases between. CDR3 region: CASRRGGQTTEAFF. DNA of the CDR3: TGTGCCAGCAGGAGGGGGGGGCAGACCACTGAAGCTTTCTTT.

This chain connects TRBV7-2 to TRBJ1-1; TRBD1 aligns across 12 bases. The germline V gene has CDR1 SGHTA and CDR2 FQGNSA. The CDR3 sequence is 17 residues long. Losses at the gene ends were 3 bases for V and 5 bases for J; bases not matched to a gene: 10. For the CDR3, the DNA is TGTGCCAGCAGCTTGTCAGGGACAGGGGGCGCGAAGACTGAAGCTTTCTTT. Protein: CASSLSGTGGAKTEAFF.

This chain connects TRBV5-1 to TRBJ1-2; tentative D call: TRBD1 (6 bases). V shed 3 bases and J shed 2 bases, with 11 bases lying between them. Germline loops: CDR1 SGHRS, CDR2 YFSETQ. This CDR3 is built from 14 residues. The CDR3: CASSWGTGNYGYTF. The CDR3 bases are TGCGCCAGCAGCTGGGGTACAGGGAACTATGGCTACACCTTC.

The chain has TRBV6-1 and TRBJ2-7; 10 bases line up with TRBD2. The CDR3 consists of 17 residues. From germline, CDR1 is MNHNS and CDR2 SASEGT. V was clipped by 3 bases and J by 2 bases; unmatched bases: 10. The CDR3: CASSELAERGGPYEQYF. The CDR3 DNA follows: TGTGCCAGCAGTGAGTTAGCCGAGCGGGGGGGTCCCTACGAGCAGTACTTC.

This chain connects TRBV5-5 to TRBJ2-6; no firm D call. Germline CDR1 SGHKS, CDR2 YYEKEE (reference sequence). Trimming shortened V by 3 bases and J by 0 bases, and 10 bases separated the two germline ends. The CDR3 extends over 16 amino acids. The CDR3 nucleotides are TGTGCCAGCAGCTCCGGTCTGAGCTCTGGGGCCAACGTCCTGACTTTC. Translated: CASSSGLSSGANVLTF.